The clone carrying this T cell receptor beta chain has just a few counts. The antigen is unknown. The source of the sample is a study of T cell repertoires in cytomegalovirus infection. Study at large: Public signatures in TCR beta pointed to CMV infection and matching HLA type. General study findings and limits: HLA-C-restricted CMV clonotypes gave the most frequent clonotype in two of eight donors. Of the TCR beta families, the public ones yielded a cumulative frequency that identified carriers of CMV plus the relevant HLA.

V lost 0 bases, J lost 4 bases, and 15 bases lay in between. Germline CDR1 MNHEY, CDR2 SVGEGT. This CDR3 comprises 16 residues. Each CDR3 protein gets one entry after TCRdb re-called the reads with MiXCR. In the table there are about 300,000 distinct CDR3 sequences, about a tenth of which are singletons. The sequenced sample consisted of PBMCs. The chain links TRBV6-2 or TRBV6-3 to TRBJ1-1; D is uncertain. This TCR was recovered from a human donor in good health (CMV status not recorded). Some clones in this sample may be carry-over from other donors' samples. Written as DNA, the CDR3 is TGTGCCAGCAGTTACTCGACGAGACAATTCTCCACTGAAGCTTTCTTT. This sequence encodes CASSYSTRQFSTEAFF.